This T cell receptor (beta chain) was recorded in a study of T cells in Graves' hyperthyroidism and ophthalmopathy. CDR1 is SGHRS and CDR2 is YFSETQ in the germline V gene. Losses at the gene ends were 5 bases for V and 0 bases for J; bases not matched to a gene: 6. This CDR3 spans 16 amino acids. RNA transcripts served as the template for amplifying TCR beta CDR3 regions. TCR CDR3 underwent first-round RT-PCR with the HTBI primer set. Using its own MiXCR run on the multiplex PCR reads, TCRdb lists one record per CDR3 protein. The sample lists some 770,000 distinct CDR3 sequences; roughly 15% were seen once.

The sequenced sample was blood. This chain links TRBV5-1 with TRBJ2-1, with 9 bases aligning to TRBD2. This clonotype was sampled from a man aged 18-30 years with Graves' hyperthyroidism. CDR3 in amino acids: CASRSSGGSSYNEQFF. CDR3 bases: TGCGCCAGCAGAAGCAGCGGGGGGAGCTCCTACAATGAGCAGTTCTTC.